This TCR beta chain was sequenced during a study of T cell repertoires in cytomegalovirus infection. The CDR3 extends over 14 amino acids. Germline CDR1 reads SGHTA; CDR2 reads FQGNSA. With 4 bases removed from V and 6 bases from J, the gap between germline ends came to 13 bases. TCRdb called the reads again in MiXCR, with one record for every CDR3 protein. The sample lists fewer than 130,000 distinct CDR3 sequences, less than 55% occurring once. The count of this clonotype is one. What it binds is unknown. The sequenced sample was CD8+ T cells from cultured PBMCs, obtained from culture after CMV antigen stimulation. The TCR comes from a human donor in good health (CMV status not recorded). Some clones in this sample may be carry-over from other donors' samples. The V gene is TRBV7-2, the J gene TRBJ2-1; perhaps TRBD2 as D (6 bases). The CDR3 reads CASSSSVRGNEQFF. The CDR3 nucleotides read TGTGCCAGCAGCTCGTCGGTGCGGGGCAATGAGCAGTTCTTC. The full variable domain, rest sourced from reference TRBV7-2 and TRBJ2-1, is GAGVSQSPSNKVTEKGKDVELRCDPISGHTALYWYRQSLGQGLEFLIYFQGNSAPDKSGLPSDRFSAERTGGSVSTLTIQRTQQEDSAVYLCASSSSVRGNEQFFGPGTRLTVL.